The 32 T cell receptor beta chains reported below all come from one sample, sequenced in a study of blood T cell repertoires in COVID-19. Measured with immunoSEQ multiplex PCR; TCRdb has only the in-frame clones, and not every one. The sample records approximately 270,000 clones, over 75% being singletons. Material for sequencing was PBMCs or T cells enriched from blood (not recorded which). Source of these receptors: a woman between 45 and 60 years old who had recovered from COVID-19.

This chain connects TRBV11-2 to TRBJ2-1, with 7 bases aligning to TRBD2. The V segment lost 5 bases and the J segment 0 bases; nucleotides outside the gene matches: 4. CDR3 size: 15 residues. CDR1 and CDR2 from the germline V gene are SGHAT and FQNNGV. CDR3 amino acids: CASSLGLTSYNEQFF. Written as DNA, the CDR3 is TGTGCCAGCAGCCTGGGACTAACCTCCTACAATGAGCAGTTCTTC.

This sequence joins TRBV28 and TRBJ2-2, with D perhaps matching TRBD2 (5 bases). V lost 2 bases and J 3 bases, leaving 10 bases between the germline ends. This CDR3 spans 15 amino acids. From germline, CDR1 is MDHEN and CDR2 SYDVKM. CDR3 residues: CASSLRRVDTGELFF. In DNA form, the CDR3 reads TGTGCCAGCAGTTTACGGCGGGTGGACACCGGGGAGCTGTTTTTT. Combining the CDR3 with reference TRBV28 and TRBJ2-2 gives the whole variable domain DVKVTQSSRYLVKRTGEKVFLECVQDMDHENMFWYRQDPGLGLRLIYFSYDVKMKEKGDIPEGYSVSREKKERFSLILESASTNQTSMYLCASSLRRVDTGELFFGEGSRLTVL.

The CDR3 loop reads CASSFLSGETQYF. The DNA of the CDR3 is TGTGCCAGCAGTTTCCTCTCGGGGGAGACCCAGTACTTC. The V call is TRBV28, the J call TRBJ2-5, with D possibly TRBD2 on 5 matching bases. The germline V gene has CDR1 MDHEN and CDR2 SYDVKM. There are 13 residues in the CDR3. Trimming took 3 bases from V and 5 from J, leaving 10 bases between them.

The chain joins TRBV13 to TRBJ2-2; TRBD2 matches at 7 bases. The CDR3 sequence is 16 residues long. Unmatched junction bases numbered 10, after V lost 5 bases and J lost 4 bases. Germline CDR1 reads PRHDT; CDR2 reads FYEKMQ (reference sequence). The CDR3 sequence is CASSTRLASGTGELFF. The CDR3, as DNA: TGTGCCAGCAGCACGAGATTGGCTAGCGGCACCGGGGAGCTGTTTTTT.

This chain connects TRBV3-1 (or the pseudogene TRBV3-2) to TRBJ1-2, with 11 bases fitting TRBD1. The germline V gene has CDR1 LGHDT and CDR2 YNNKEL (reference sequence). CDR3 size: 14 residues. Losses at the gene ends were 5 bases for V and 6 bases for J; bases not matched to a gene: 5. CDR3 nucleotides: TGTGCCAGCAGCTTTAGGGACAGGGGGAATGGCTACACCTTC. It encodes CASSFRDRGNGYTF.

The rearrangement uses TRBV9 and TRBJ1-1; no clear D gene. The germline gives CDR1 SGDLS, CDR2 YYNGEE. The CDR3 loop spans 12 amino acids. The V and J ends lost 0 bases and 7 bases respectively, with 7 bases between them. CDR3 loop: CASSVGTIEAFF. The CDR3 region has the DNA TGTGCCAGCAGCGTAGGCACAATTGAAGCTTTCTTT.

The V gene is TRBV7-6, the J gene TRBJ2-3, with TRBD2 matching over 8 bases. CDR1 SGHVS and CDR2 FNYEAQ come from the germline V gene. This CDR3 region has 16 residues. With V trimmed by 2 bases and J by 3 bases, 7 bases remained unmatched. CDR3 bases: TGTGCCAGCAGCTTATATACGGGAGGGTATACAGATACGCAGTATTTT. Residues: CASSLYTGGYTDTQYF.

With respect to this clone: Other DNA sequences in this sample translate to the same CDR3. This chain uses TRBV5-1 with TRBJ2-1, with 9 bases that match TRBD2. Per germline, CDR1 SGHRS and CDR2 YFSETQ. V lost 2 bases, J lost 5 bases, and 2 bases stayed unmatched. The CDR3 is made up of 14 amino acids. CDR3 residues: CASSLAGGHNEQFF. The CDR3 region has the DNA TGCGCCAGCAGCTTAGCGGGAGGTCACAATGAGCAGTTCTTC.

The CDR3 DNA is TGTGCCAGCAGCCCCACGGGAGGGGCCCAACCTTCTAACTATGGCTACACCTTC. Protein sequence: CASSPTGGAQPSNYGYTF. The chain couples TRBV7-9 to TRBJ1-2; D might be TRBD1 (5 bases). The V end was cut by 5 bases, the J end by 0 bases, with 22 bases between. This CDR3 comprises 18 residues. The germline gives CDR1 SEHNR, CDR2 FQNEAQ (reference sequence).

The rearrangement links TRBV29-1 to TRBJ1-2; D possibly corresponds to TRBD1 (6 bases). CDR1 is SQVTM and CDR2 is ANQGSEA in the germline V gene. The CDR3 length is 13 residues. The V and J ends lost 7 bases and 7 bases respectively, with 19 bases between them. The CDR3 sequence: CSGALQGAGGYTF. The CDR3 region has the DNA TGCAGCGGAGCCCTACAGGGCGCTGGTGGCTACACCTTC.

About this clone itself: This sample includes further DNA sequences coding for the same CDR3. J is TRBJ1-4 and V is TRBV18, with unresolved D. The CDR3 is 14 residues long. V was shortened by 2 bases and J by 0 bases, with 4 bases between the two germline ends. Germline lookup yields CDR1 KGHSH and CDR2 LQKENI. The CDR3 DNA sequence: TGTGCCAGCTCACCAGGAGCAACTAATGAAAAACTGTTTTTT. It encodes CASSPGATNEKLFF.

The chain links TRBV11-2 to TRBJ2-5; 9 positions agree with TRBD2. Germline-derived CDR1 and CDR2 are SGHAT and FQNNGV. CDR3 length equals 17 residues. V lost 5 bases, J lost 5 bases, and 15 bases stayed unmatched. The CDR3 DNA reads TGTGCCAGCAGCCAAGGAAAGGCGGGAGGGGCGCGGGAGACCCAGTACTTC. This translates into CASSQGKAGGARETQYF.

This clone has only a few counts. The V and J genes are TRBV12-3 or TRBV12-4 and TRBJ2-7; no reliable D call. V lost 3 bases, J lost 3 bases, and 9 bases lay in between. The CDR3 is made up of 13 amino acids. The CDR3 reads CASSFGGNYEQYF. Written as DNA, the CDR3 is TGTGCCAGCAGTTTCGGCGGAAACTACGAGCAGTACTTC.

The V call is TRBV7-9, the J call TRBJ2-3; 10 bases align to TRBD1. The CDR3 sequence is 15 residues long. Looked up from germline, CDR1 is SEHNR and CDR2 is FQNEAQ (reference sequence). Trimming took 2 bases from V and 4 from J; bases not matched to a gene: 3. CDR3 nucleotide sequence: TGTGCCAGCAGCTTAAATGGACAGGGGGCAGATACGCAGTATTTT. This encodes CASSLNGQGADTQYF.

V and J are TRBV4-1 and TRBJ1-2, with no clear D. This CDR3 contains 14 residues. V lost 0 bases, J lost 3 bases, and 8 bases lay in between. CDR1 MGHRA and CDR2 YSYEKL come from the germline V gene. CDR3 sequence reads: CASSQDYRDYGYTF. The CDR3, as DNA: TGCGCCAGCAGCCAAGATTATCGCGACTATGGCTACACCTTC.

The chain carries TRBV10-1 and TRBJ2-1; D not certain. V lost 6 bases to trimming and J lost 8 bases, with 14 bases between them. Germline CDR1 reads WNHNN; CDR2 reads SYGVQD (reference sequence). This CDR3 has 13 amino acids. CDR3 in amino acids: CASRDSQADEQFF. For the CDR3, the DNA is TGCGCCAGCAGGGATTCGCAGGCTGATGAGCAGTTCTTC.

The rearrangement uses TRBV28 and TRBJ1-2; 10 positions agree with TRBD1. The V and J ends lost 2 bases and 1 base, in that order; junction bases with no gene match: 7. This CDR3 comprises 17 residues. CDR1 MDHEN and CDR2 SYDVKM come from the germline V gene. The CDR3 here is CASSLRWGTGVNYGYTF. The CDR3 coding sequence is TGTGCCAGCAGTTTAAGGTGGGGGACAGGGGTTAACTATGGCTACACCTTC.

V is TRBV18 and J is TRBJ1-2; 9 bases match TRBD1. Germline loops: CDR1 KGHSH, CDR2 LQKENI. The trim removed 3 bases at V and 7 bases at J, leaving 12 bases unmatched. This CDR3 comprises 16 residues. CDR3 loop: CASSPSDTGQGPGYTF. In DNA form, the CDR3 reads TGTGCCAGCTCACCTTCGGACACGGGACAGGGTCCTGGCTACACCTTC.

The rearrangement uses TRBV11-2 and TRBJ2-5; TRBD1 matches 12 bases. V was pared by 2 bases and J by 5 bases, with 6 bases of the junction left unmatched. Germline-derived CDR1 and CDR2 are SGHAT and FQNNGV. This CDR3 has 16 amino acids. The CDR3 region is CASSLSRDRGPETQYF. Written as DNA, the CDR3 is TGTGCCAGCAGCTTATCCCGGGACAGGGGGCCGGAGACCCAGTACTTC.

V and J are TRBV7-2 and TRBJ2-1; 7 bases fit TRBD1. CDR3 length: 15 residues. V was pared by 8 bases and J by 0 bases, with 7 bases of the junction left unmatched. Germline assignment: CDR1 SGHTA and CDR2 FQGNSA. CDR3 sequence: CASLYRQGSYNEQFF. The CDR3 DNA is TGTGCCAGCCTCTACAGACAGGGCTCCTACAATGAGCAGTTCTTC.

The chain couples TRBV27 to TRBJ1-4; D gene ambiguous. V lost 6 bases to trimming and J lost 8 bases, with 16 bases between them. The CDR3 sequence is 14 residues long. Germline V gene data show CDR1 as MNHEY and CDR2 as SMNVEV (reference sequence). This CDR3 is CASSPISRREKLFF. CDR3 nucleotide sequence: TGTGCCAGCAGCCCCATAAGCCGGAGAGAAAAACTGTTTTTT.

V gene TRBV28 combines with J gene TRBJ2-7; 12 bases are a match to TRBD2. Trimming removed 6 bases from V and 0 bases from J; junction bases left unmatched: 21. Germline V gene sequence: CDR1 MDHEN, CDR2 SYDVKM. This CDR3 comprises 21 residues. CDR3 nucleotides: TGTGCCAGCAGCATAACATGGACGGGGCTAGCGGGAGGGATTAGCTCCTACGAGCAGTACTTC. Translated, it gives CASSITWTGLAGGISSYEQYF.

The chain couples TRBV5-1 to TRBJ2-1; 11 nucleotides align to TRBD2. The V gene end was trimmed by 7 bases and the J gene end by 7 bases; junction bases not matched to a gene: 10. The CDR3 sequence is 15 residues long. CDR1 is SGHRS and CDR2 is YFSETQ in the germline V gene. The DNA for the CDR3 is TGCGCCAGCGGGTTACTAGCGGGAGCTGGAAATGAGCAGTTCTTC. This sequence encodes CASGLLAGAGNEQFF.

The chain recombines TRBV5-1 with TRBJ1-4; D gene unclear. CDR3 length equals 14 residues. Germline V gene data show CDR1 as SGHRS and CDR2 as YFSETQ. V was clipped by 3 bases and J by 4 bases, with 10 bases between them. The CDR3 nucleotides are TGCGCCAGCAGCTCCCCGGGTTTTAATGAAAAACTGTTTTTT. This gives the protein CASSSPGFNEKLFF. The full variable domain, with the rest looked up from reference TRBV5-1 and TRBJ1-4, is KAGVTQTPRYLIKTRGQQVTLSCSPISGHRSVSWYQQTPGQGLQFLFEYFSETQRNKGNFPGRFSGRQFSNSRSEMNVSTLELGDSALYLCASSSPGFNEKLFFGSGTQLSVL.

V usage is TRBV19 and J usage is TRBJ2-6; a possible D gene is TRBD1 (5 bases). Germline V gene data show CDR1 as LNHDA and CDR2 as SQIVND (reference sequence). CDR3 length equals 15 residues. Trimming took 3 bases from V and 1 from J, leaving 7 bases between them. CDR3 DNA sequence: TGTGCCAGTAGTATGAAGGGGTCTGGGGCCAACGTCCTGACTTTC. This encodes CASSMKGSGANVLTF.

This chain links TRBV27 with TRBJ1-1; tentative D call: TRBD1 (6 bases). Germline assignment: CDR1 MNHEY and CDR2 SMNVEV (reference sequence). This CDR3 is 16 amino acids long. V was shortened by 2 bases and J by 1 base, with 14 bases between the two germline ends. The CDR3, as DNA: TGTGCCAGCAGTTTAACAGTTAACAGGGCGAACACTGAAGCTTTCTTT. Translated, it gives CASSLTVNRANTEAFF.

J is TRBJ1-4 and V is TRBV6-5; tentatively, D is TRBD1 (6 bases). Between the trimmed V and J ends, which lost 10 bases and 7 bases, there was a span of 16 bases. The CDR3 consists of 13 residues. In germline, CDR1 is MNHEY, CDR2 SVGAGI. The CDR3 sequence is CATDGGAGEKLFF. In DNA, the CDR3 is TGTGCCACCGATGGGGGGGCTGGTGAAAAACTGTTTTTT.

The rearrangement joins TRBV24-1 to TRBJ2-1; 8 positions agree with TRBD1. This CDR3 comprises 14 residues. J gave up 6 bases and V 9 bases, and 9 bases lay outside the gene matches. Germline lookup yields CDR1 KGHDR and CDR2 SFDVKD. CDR3 nucleotide sequence: TGTGCCACCCAGGACAGGGACGGGCGCAATGAGCAGTTCTTC. Its protein is CATQDRDGRNEQFF.

The V gene is TRBV6-1, the J gene TRBJ1-1; TRBD1 agrees at 7 bases. The CDR3 is 14 amino acids. Germline values: CDR1 MNHNS, CDR2 SASEGT. Trimming at V came to 2 bases and at J to 7 bases, leaving 7 bases not matched to a gene. CDR3 DNA sequence: TGTGCCAGCAGTGAAATTCAGGGGGTTAGTGAAGCTTTCTTT. Protein: CASSEIQGVSEAFF.

This chain uses TRBV18 with TRBJ2-2; 7 nucleotides line up with TRBD1. The germline CDR1 and CDR2 sequences are KGHSH and LQKENI. The CDR3 loop spans 16 amino acids. V trimming: 8 bases; J trimming: 0 bases; junction bases outside the gene matches: 9. This CDR3 reads CASPVRQGTNTGELFF. The CDR3 DNA follows: TGTGCCAGCCCGGTAAGACAGGGCACGAACACCGGGGAGCTGTTTTTT.

This clone was observed once. J is TRBJ1-5 and V is TRBV6-1, with 8 bases aligning to TRBD1. The germline V gene has CDR1 MNHNS and CDR2 SASEGT. The trim removed 0 bases at V and 7 bases at J, leaving 5 bases unmatched. The CDR3 contains 15 residues. This chain's CDR3 is CASSEARQGRQPQHF. Here the CDR3 DNA reads TGTGCCAGCAGTGAAGCGCGACAGGGGAGGCAGCCCCAGCATTTT.

The J gene is TRBJ1-3, the V gene TRBV4-2, with unresolved D. Trimming cost V 1 base and J 4 bases, with 11 bases left between them. Germline V CDR1 and CDR2: LGHNA, YNFKEQ. This CDR3 region has 15 residues. CDR3 sequence: CASSQVEETGNTIYF. Written as DNA, the CDR3 is TGTGCCAGCAGCCAAGTAGAGGAAACCGGAAACACCATATATTTT.